These T cell receptor beta chains were read from a single sample in a study of prognosis after radiotherapy for stage I lung cancer. TCRdb passed the multiplex PCR reads through MiXCR, listing each CDR3 protein once. The table has 20,000 to 30,000 distinct CDR3 sequences, 35% to 50% seen once. The source material was PBMCs, sampled before or after stereotactic body radiation therapy (not recorded which). These receptor sequences come from a donor at least 50 years old with non-small cell lung cancer. Each CDR3 is given with its conserved first and last residue. Fields, in order: V gene, J gene, CDR3 protein.

TRBV25-1	TRBJ1-4	CASATGFATNEKLFF
TRBV27	TRBJ1-6	CASRTGDSPLHF
TRBV7-2	TRBJ1-4	CASSLSPAAGREKLFF
TRBV3-1	TRBJ2-5	CASSQAPPETQYF
TRBV9	TRBJ1-3	CASSVGHLSGNTIYF
TRBV11-3	TRBJ1-2	CASSLGRTNYGYTF
TRBV2	TRBJ2-7	CASRPPEPRENYEQYF
TRBV6-1	TRBJ2-3	CATQPGGLAGAGGTQYF
TRBV2	TRBJ2-3	CASRVAGGTDTQYF
TRBV6-1	TRBJ1-2	CASSRGDLANYGCTF
TRBV5-1	TRBJ2-7	CASSLATASCDEQYF
TRBV20-1	TRBJ1-6	CSAKEEIYNSPLHF
TRBV19	TRBJ2-7	CASSPGFGYEQYF
TRBV7-2	TRBJ2-1	CASSLGPSGSGYEQFF
TRBV27	TRBJ1-6	CASTKGRFSPLHF
TRBV6-1	TRBJ2-7	CASSWGSEGEQYF
TRBV30	TRBJ1-6	CAWSESASYNSPLHF
TRBV2	TRBJ2-1	CASSPTRGDSYNEQFF
TRBV2	TRBJ2-2	CASKLLAGGAGELFF
TRBV19	TRBJ1-1	CASSSGRGSLNTEAFF
TRBV7-8	TRBJ2-2	CASSALAGVGGELFF
TRBV3-1	TRBJ2-3	CASTGGRAEDTDTQYF
TRBV5-1	TRBJ2-5	CASSYGLAGGLQETQYF
TRBV13	TRBJ1-2	CASSQDGNYGYTF
TRBV5-4	TRBJ1-1	CASSLASGLEAFF
TRBV2	TRBJ2-2	CASRRQSPNTGELFF
TRBV18	TRBJ2-5	CASSTIADGETQYF
TRBV27	TRBJ2-3	CASRHGDTQYF
TRBV2	TRBJ2-3	CASSGQGATDTQYF
TRBV20-1	TRBJ2-4	CSASNLPGLSQNIQYF
TRBV2	TRBJ2-1	CASPSPGGEQFF
TRBV5-1	TRBJ2-5	CASSPGLAGLGEYF
TRBV5-5	TRBJ2-7	CASSLFTDSPYEQYF
TRBV3-1	TRBJ1-2	CASSQDPDYGYTF
TRBV3-1	TRBJ1-5	CASNNLGSQPQHF
TRBV4-1	TRBJ1-3	CASSPPTGHSSGNTIYF
TRBV11-2	TRBJ2-1	CASTLTGTNEQFF
TRBV9	TRBJ2-6	CASSRASGANVLTF
TRBV5-6	TRBJ2-7	CASSSGTAGAYEQYF
TRBV12-3/TRBV12-4	TRBJ1-5	CASSLSGGQPQHF
TRBV19	TRBJ2-1	CASSVGTGSGYNEQFF
TRBV2	TRBJ2-5	CASTVRTQETQYF
TRBV29-1	TRBJ2-2	CSAGEVLATGELFF
TRBV29-1	TRBJ2-3	CSARGHTDTQYF
TRBV27	TRBJ2-7	CASSSGSEQYF
TRBV18	TRBJ1-1	CASSPRTTDTEAFF
TRBV20-1	TRBJ1-6	CSARKTGIQSPLHF